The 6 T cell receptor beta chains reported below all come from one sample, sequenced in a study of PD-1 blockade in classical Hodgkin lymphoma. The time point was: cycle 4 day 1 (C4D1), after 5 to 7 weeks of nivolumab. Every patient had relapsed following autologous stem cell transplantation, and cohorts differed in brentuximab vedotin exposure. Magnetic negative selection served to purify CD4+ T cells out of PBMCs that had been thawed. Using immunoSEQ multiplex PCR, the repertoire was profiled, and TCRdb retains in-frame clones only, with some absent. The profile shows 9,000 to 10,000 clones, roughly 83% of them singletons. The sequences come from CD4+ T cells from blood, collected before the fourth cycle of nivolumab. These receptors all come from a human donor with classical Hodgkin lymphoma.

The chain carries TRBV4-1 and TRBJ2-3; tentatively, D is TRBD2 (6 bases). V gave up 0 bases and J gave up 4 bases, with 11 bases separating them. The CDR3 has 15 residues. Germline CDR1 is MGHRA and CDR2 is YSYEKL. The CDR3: CASSQDPSSADTQYF. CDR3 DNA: TGCGCCAGCAGCCAAGACCCCTCTAGCGCAGATACGCAGTATTTT.

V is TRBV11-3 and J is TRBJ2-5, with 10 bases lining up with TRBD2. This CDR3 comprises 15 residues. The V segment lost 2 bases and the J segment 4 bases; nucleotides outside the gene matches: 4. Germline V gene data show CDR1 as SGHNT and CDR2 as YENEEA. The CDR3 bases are TGTGCCAGCAGCTTATCCCGACTAGCGGGAGAGACCCAGTACTTC. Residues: CASSLSRLAGETQYF. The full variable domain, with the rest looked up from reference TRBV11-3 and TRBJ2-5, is EAGVVQSPRYKIIEKKQPVAFWCNPISGHNTLYWYLQNLGQGPELLIRYENEEAVDDSQLPKDRFSAERLKGVDSTLKIQPAELGDSAVYLCASSLSRLAGETQYFGPGTRLLVL.

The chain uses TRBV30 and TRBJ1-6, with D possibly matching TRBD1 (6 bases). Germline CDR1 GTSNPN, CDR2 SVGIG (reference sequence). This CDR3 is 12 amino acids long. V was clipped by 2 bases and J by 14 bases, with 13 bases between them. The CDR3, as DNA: TGTGCCTGGAGTCGAAGTCAGGGGACCCTCCACTTT. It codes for CAWSRSQGTLHF.

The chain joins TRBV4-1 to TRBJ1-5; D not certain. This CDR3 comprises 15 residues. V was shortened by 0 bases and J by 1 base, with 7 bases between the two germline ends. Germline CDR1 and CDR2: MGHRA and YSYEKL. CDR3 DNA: TGCGCCAGCAGCCAAGAATTGGACAGCAATCAGCCCCAGCATTTT. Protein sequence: CASSQELDSNQPQHF.

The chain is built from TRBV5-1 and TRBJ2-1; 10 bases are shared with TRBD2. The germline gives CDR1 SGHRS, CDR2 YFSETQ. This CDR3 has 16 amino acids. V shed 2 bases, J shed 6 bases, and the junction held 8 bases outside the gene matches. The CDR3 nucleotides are TGCGCCAGCAGCTTCAAGGAAGGGACTAGCGTCAATGAGCAGTTCTTC. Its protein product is CASSFKEGTSVNEQFF.

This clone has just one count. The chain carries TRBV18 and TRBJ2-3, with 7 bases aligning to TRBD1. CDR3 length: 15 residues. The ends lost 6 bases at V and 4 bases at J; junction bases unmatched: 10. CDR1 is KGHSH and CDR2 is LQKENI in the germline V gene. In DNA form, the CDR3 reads TGTGCCAGCTCCCCATTAGGACAGGTCTCAGATACGCAGTATTTT. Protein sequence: CASSPLGQVSDTQYF.